Here is one T cell receptor (beta chain) with its context. Its antigen is unknown. This sample's time point: newly diagnosed GD, antithyroid drugs for less than 3 months. The TCR library used RNA extracted from PBMCs. Patients came through an endocrinology department, and that department was in Xi'an, China. Arm-PCR with iRepertoire HTBI primers amplified the CDR3 regions for these TCR beta libraries. TCRdb passed the multiplex PCR reads through MiXCR, listing each CDR3 protein once. The sample holds about 400,000 distinct CDR3 sequences; roughly a sixth are singletons and the top ten take roughly 20%. The data are from a study of regulatory T cells in long-lasting Graves disease. Whole-study context: Graves' cases, newly diagnosed, had used antithyroid drugs under 3 months.

Study findings and constraints: Sharing of public clonotypes was greater in persistent patients (about 2,500) than in new patients (roughly 1,000). Newly diagnosed Graves' patients exceeded persistent ones in TCR diversity.

CDR1 is MGHDK, CDR2 SYGVNS, per germline. Trimming took 4 bases from V and 4 from J; bases not matched to a gene: 3. This CDR3 contains 15 residues. Sample: peripheral blood mononuclear cells (PBMCs), taken at new diagnosis, from a patient treated with antithyroid drugs. The TCR was taken from a female donor with Graves disease. This chain connects TRBV25-1 to TRBJ2-2, with 10 positions matching TRBD2. The CDR3 region is CASSGASGSTGELFF. The CDR3 nucleotides read TGTGCCAGCAGTGGAGCTAGCGGGAGCACCGGGGAGCTGTTTTTT.